The 32 T cell receptor beta chains presented below share a single source sample, sequenced in a study of beta chain features in type 1 diabetes. Study-wide results and limits: TCRB CDR3s were moderately but significantly shorter in Type 1 diabetes patients in all four CD4+ subsets.

All of the isolated RNA was reverse transcribed, so expressed TCRB transcripts were sequenced. This table comes from immunoSEQ multiplex PCR, and its TCRdb copy is limited to in-frame clones, with some not included. The profile shows roughly 150,000 clones, about 7.8% of them singletons. For these TCRs, the target antigens are not known. Sequencing used central memory CD4+ T cells from blood. The receptors come from a woman aged 40 to 55 with type 1 diabetes.

The chain has TRBV28 and TRBJ2-7, with D perhaps matching TRBD1 (7 bases). Trimming removed 6 bases from V and 3 bases from J, with 15 bases in between. In germline, CDR1 is MDHEN, CDR2 SYDVKM. The CDR3 is 14 residues long. The CDR3 region is CASRGGAGGYEQYF. The CDR3 DNA reads TGTGCCAGCAGGGGGGGTGCAGGGGGCTACGAGCAGTACTTC.

V usage is TRBV27 and J usage is TRBJ2-7; TRBD2 matches at 7 bases. The junction had 5 bases not matched to a gene; V was cut back by 5 bases and J by 1 base. Germline CDR1 is MNHEY and CDR2 is SMNVEV (reference sequence). This CDR3 contains 14 residues. CDR3 residues: CASSPTSASYEQYF. The CDR3 nucleotides read TGTGCCAGCAGTCCAACTAGCGCGTCCTACGAGCAGTACTTC.

This clone was seen a few times. The CDR3 region has the DNA TGTGCCAGCAGCGTAGGAGGGGCTAGCGGCAGTTTCCAAGAGACCCAGTACTTC. Its protein is CASSVGGASGSFQETQYF. The chain carries TRBV9 and TRBJ2-5, with 7 bases that match TRBD2. The germline V gene has CDR1 SGDLS and CDR2 YYNGEE. Losses at the gene ends were 0 bases for V and 1 base for J; bases not matched to a gene: 12. This CDR3 has 18 residues.

The chain carries TRBV30 and TRBJ1-2, with TRBD1 matching 9 bases. V was clipped by 4 bases and J by 5 bases; unmatched bases: 5. This CDR3 contains 13 residues. Germline assignment: CDR1 GTSNPN and CDR2 SVGIG (reference sequence). The chain's CDR3 is CAWTLDRGYGYTF. The CDR3 DNA sequence: TGTGCCTGGACCCTGGACAGGGGTTATGGCTACACCTTC.

This chain connects TRBV7-2 to TRBJ2-3; D call uncertain. V lost 3 bases, J lost 2 bases, and 12 bases lay in between. Per the germline V gene, CDR1 is SGHTA and CDR2 is FQGNSA. The CDR3 is made up of 15 amino acids. The CDR3 spells CASSLESQITDTQYF. The CDR3 nucleotides read TGTGCCAGCAGCTTGGAATCACAGATCACAGATACGCAGTATTTT. The variable domain in full, with the rest retrieved from reference TRBV7-2 and TRBJ2-3, is GAGVSQSPSNKVTEKGKDVELRCDPISGHTALYWYRQSLGQGLEFLIYFQGNSAPDKSGLPSDRFSAERTGGSVSTLTIQRTQQEDSAVYLCASSLESQITDTQYFGPGTRLTVL.

This clone was counted only a few times. The chain links TRBV6-5 to TRBJ1-5; TRBD1 aligns across 7 bases. The CDR3 has 15 amino acids. Per the germline V gene, CDR1 is MNHEY and CDR2 is SVGAGI. The V gene end was trimmed by 5 bases and the J gene end by 1 base; junction bases not matched to a gene: 5. CDR3 region: CASSPRGASNQPQHF. The CDR3 region has the DNA TGTGCCAGCAGTCCCAGGGGGGCGAGCAATCAGCCCCAGCATTTT.

The V gene is TRBV9, the J gene TRBJ2-1; 9 bases align to TRBD2. V trimming: 3 bases; J trimming: 6 bases; junction bases outside the gene matches: 7. The CDR3 is made up of 15 amino acids. Germline V CDR1 and CDR2: SGDLS, YYNGEE. This CDR3 reads CASSAGLARGNEQFF. For the CDR3, the DNA is TGTGCCAGCAGCGCCGGACTAGCGAGGGGCAATGAGCAGTTCTTC.

The chain is built from TRBV5-8 and TRBJ1-6; TRBD1 is a possible D gene (6 bases). CDR1 and CDR2 from the germline V gene are SGHTS and YDEGEE. Trimming left V 3 bases short and J 10 bases short, with 11 bases between. The length of the CDR3 is 13 residues. The CDR3 region has the DNA TGTGCCAGCAGCTCAGGGGTGCGATCACCCCTCCACTTT. Translated: CASSSGVRSPLHF.

At least ten counts were recorded for this clone. The CDR3 is CATSGPGGVGDTQYF. The CDR3 bases are TGTGCCACCAGCGGGCCTGGGGGGGTGGGAGATACGCAGTATTTT. The V call is TRBV15, the J call TRBJ2-3, with TRBD2 identical over 7 bases. CDR3 length: 15 residues. CDR1 is LNHNV, CDR2 YYDKDF, per germline (reference sequence). With 5 bases clipped from V and 5 bases from J, the junction kept 10 bases outside the gene matches. The full variable domain, with the rest looked up from reference TRBV15 and TRBJ2-3, is DAMVIQNPRYQVTQFGKPVTLSCSQTLNHNVMYWYQQKSSQAPKLLFHYYDKDFNNEADTPDNFQSRRPNTSFCFLDIRSPGLGDTAMYLCATSGPGGVGDTQYFGPGTRLTVL.

This clone was counted between two and nine times. V is TRBV6-5 and J is TRBJ2-1; 11 bases agree with TRBD2. The CDR3 consists of 14 residues. The V and J ends lost 4 bases and 12 bases, in that order; junction bases with no gene match: 8. Germline V gene data show CDR1 as MNHEY and CDR2 as SVGAGI. The CDR3 spells CASSSDASGGRQFF. For the CDR3, the DNA is TGTGCCAGCAGTTCCGACGCTAGCGGGGGGAGGCAGTTCTTC.

A few counts support this clone. CDR3 loop: CASSLSPAGQGAEQYF. CDR3 bases: TGTGCCAGCAGTTTATCCCCAGCGGGACAGGGTGCCGAGCAGTACTTC. The rearrangement links TRBV28 to TRBJ2-7; 9 nucleotides align to TRBD1. With V trimmed by 1 base and J by 6 bases, 10 bases remained unmatched. This CDR3 comprises 16 residues. Germline V CDR1 and CDR2: MDHEN, SYDVKM.

The chain recombines TRBV9 with TRBJ1-2, with 9 positions matching TRBD1. CDR1 is SGDLS and CDR2 is YYNGEE in the germline V gene. J lost 4 bases, V lost 4 bases, and 8 bases had no gene match. The CDR3 is 15 residues long. The CDR3: CASSPSLTGGYGYTF. CDR3 coding DNA: TGTGCCAGCAGCCCTTCCTTGACAGGGGGCTATGGCTACACCTTC.

This clone was detected only a few times. The chain combines TRBV6-6 with TRBJ1-2; no reliable D call. This CDR3 spans 11 amino acids. V lost 5 bases to trimming and J lost 8 bases, with 9 bases between them. Germline V lookup: CDR1 MNHNY, CDR2 SVGAGI (reference sequence). The CDR3 DNA is TGTGCCAGCAGTCGGGTAGGAGGCTACACCTTC. Protein sequence: CASSRVGGYTF.

This clone has just a few counts. The J gene is TRBJ2-3, the V gene TRBV29-1, with 8 bases matching TRBD2. This CDR3 spans 15 amino acids. Per germline, CDR1 SQVTM and CDR2 ANQGSEA. Trimming removed 8 bases from V and 3 bases from J; junction bases left unmatched: 13. The CDR3 region is CSYQGAGVLTDTQYF. In DNA, the CDR3 is TGCAGCTATCAAGGAGCGGGAGTGCTAACAGATACGCAGTATTTT.

This clone showed up just a few times. The rearrangement joins TRBV7-2 to TRBJ1-5, with D tentatively TRBD1 (6 bases). The CDR3 runs 15 residues. Trimming removed 5 bases at V and 5 bases at J, with 16 bases between. CDR1 is SGHTA, CDR2 FQGNSA, per germline. Written as DNA, the CDR3 is TGTGCCAGCAGCCGGACTGGGGGCTATGATCAGCCCCAGCATTTT. This codes for CASSRTGGYDQPQHF.

The table lists this clone with a few counts. CDR3 nucleotides: TGTGCCAGCAGTCCCTCAGGGACCTACGAGCAGTACTTC. As protein: CASSPSGTYEQYF. The chain combines TRBV9 with TRBJ2-7; D possibly corresponds to TRBD1 (5 bases). Germline assignment: CDR1 SGDLS and CDR2 YYNGEE. The CDR3 is 13 residues long. V was trimmed by 5 bases and J by 2 bases, leaving 11 bases between them.

The chain has TRBV18 and TRBJ1-2; 9 bases align to TRBD1. V shed 3 bases, J shed 8 bases, and the junction held 7 bases outside the gene matches. Germline V gene sequence: CDR1 KGHSH, CDR2 LQKENI. The CDR3 totals 14 residues. CDR3 sequence (DNA): TGTGCCAGCTCACCGACGACAGGGGGGTACGGCTACACCTTC. Translating it yields CASSPTTGGYGYTF.

This clone came up a few times. This rearrangement joins TRBV7-2 to TRBJ2-5; 8 nucleotides match TRBD2. The germline V gene has CDR1 SGHTA and CDR2 FQGNSA. The ends lost 5 bases at V and 5 bases at J; junction bases unmatched: 4. The CDR3 is 13 residues long. CDR3 in amino acids: CASSPAGEETQYF. The CDR3, as DNA: TGTGCCAGCAGCCCAGCGGGAGAGGAGACCCAGTACTTC.

This clone was found a few times. The chain uses TRBV6-5 and TRBJ2-7, with TRBD1 identical over 8 bases. V was pared by 2 bases and J by 7 bases, with 4 bases of the junction left unmatched. The germline V gene has CDR1 MNHEY and CDR2 SVGAGI. CDR3 length equals 13 residues. In DNA form, the CDR3 reads TGTGCCAGCAGTTACCCCACAGGGGGAGAGCAGTACTTC. Residues: CASSYPTGGEQYF.

This sequence joins TRBV5-1 and TRBJ1-6; a possible D gene is TRBD1 (5 bases). The V end was cut by 3 bases, the J end by 7 bases, with 17 bases between. The germline V gene encodes CDR1 SGHRS and CDR2 YFSETQ. The CDR3 spans 16 residues. The CDR3 region is CASSWGNVGGNSPLHF. Here the CDR3 DNA reads TGCGCCAGCAGCTGGGGGAATGTGGGGGGAAATTCACCCCTCCACTTT.

This clone was observed a handful of times. The rearrangement links TRBV4-3 to TRBJ1-3; 7 bases map to TRBD1. Germline trimming cut 3 bases from V and 0 bases from J; bases unmatched to any gene: 11. Germline CDR1 LGHNA, CDR2 YSLEER. CDR3 length: 18 residues. CDR3 in amino acids: CASSQEDQGVGSGNTIYF. CDR3 sequence (DNA): TGCGCCAGCAGCCAGGAAGATCAGGGGGTCGGCTCTGGAAACACCATATATTTT.

In its sample, this clone was seen a few times. The genes are TRBV5-6 and TRBJ1-1; 9 nucleotides line up with TRBD1. The CDR3 is made up of 15 amino acids. Germline assignment: CDR1 SGHDT and CDR2 YYEEEE. Trimming took 4 bases from V and 3 from J; bases not matched to a gene: 7. The CDR3 sequence: CASSEGQGGDTEAFF. The CDR3 nucleotides read TGTGCCAGCAGCGAGGGACAGGGAGGGGACACTGAAGCTTTCTTT.

This clone was seen more than once but under ten times. Within the sample, other DNA sequences also encode this same CDR3. The chain is built from TRBV25-1 and TRBJ2-7; D gene unclear. Germline assignment: CDR1 MGHDK and CDR2 SYGVNS. V lost 6 bases, J lost 1 base, and 7 bases lay in between. The CDR3 runs to 12 residues. CDR3 sequence reads: CASSRGSYEQYF. The CDR3 nucleotides read TGTGCCAGCAGCCGCGGTTCCTACGAGCAGTACTTC.

CDR3 bases: TGTGCCAGCAGCCAGACAGAACGCCTCTCCTACGAGCAGTACTTC. This gives the protein CASSQTERLSYEQYF. The chain carries TRBV7-9 and TRBJ2-7; D perhaps matches TRBD1 (5 bases). V gave up 5 bases and J gave up 0 bases, with 14 bases separating them. This CDR3 comprises 15 residues. CDR1 is SEHNR and CDR2 is FQNEAQ in the germline V gene (reference sequence).

V is TRBV18 and J is TRBJ1-3; TRBD1 is a possible D gene (6 bases). V lost 2 bases and J 4 bases, leaving 9 bases between the germline ends. The CDR3 has 14 residues. CDR1 is KGHSH, CDR2 LQKENI, per germline. CDR3 region: CASSPMDSGNTIYF. For the CDR3, the DNA is TGTGCCAGCTCACCAATGGACAGCGGAAACACCATATATTTT.

This clone was counted a few times. The V gene is TRBV19, the J gene TRBJ1-1; the D is unclear. The CDR3 length is 12 residues. V lost 8 bases, J lost 3 bases, and 10 bases lay in between. CDR1 LNHDA and CDR2 SQIVND come from the germline V gene (reference sequence). This CDR3 is CASGGVDTEAFF. CDR3 DNA: TGTGCCAGTGGCGGGGTAGACACTGAAGCTTTCTTT. The complete variable domain, with remaining parts taken from reference TRBV19 and TRBJ1-1, reads DGGITQSPKYLFRKEGQNVTLSCEQNLNHDAMYWYRQDPGQGLRLIYYSQIVNDFQKGDIAEGYSVSREKKESFPLTVTSAQKNPTAFYLCASGGVDTEAFFGQGTRLTVV.

There are many counts of this clone. The chain has TRBV18 and TRBJ2-7; D may be TRBD2 (5 bases). CDR1 KGHSH and CDR2 LQKENI come from the germline V gene. The CDR3 runs to 15 residues. With 2 bases removed from V and 6 bases from J, the gap between germline ends came to 17 bases. The CDR3 reads CASSPVVAKESEQYF. The CDR3 DNA follows: TGTGCCAGCTCACCAGTGGTAGCGAAGGAATCCGAGCAGTACTTC.

V and J are TRBV4-3 and TRBJ2-3; 9 nucleotides line up with TRBD2. The CDR3 loop spans 17 amino acids. The V gene's germline CDR1 is LGHNA and CDR2 YSLEER. The V gene end was trimmed by 0 bases and the J gene end by 6 bases; junction bases not matched to a gene: 10. CDR3 DNA sequence: TGCGCCAGCAGCCAAGAGCGGGGCGGGGGGGCCAGGGATACGCAGTATTTT. Translation gives CASSQERGGGARDTQYF.

The rearrangement joins TRBV6-5 to TRBJ1-2, with D possibly matching TRBD1 (6 bases). Germline loops: CDR1 MNHEY, CDR2 SVGAGI. V was trimmed by 8 bases and J by 8 bases, leaving 15 bases between them. This CDR3 comprises 12 residues. The CDR3 loop is CASRWGGSGYTF. CDR3 bases: TGTGCCAGCCGATGGGGGGGCTCCGGCTACACCTTC.

This chain uses TRBV29-1 with TRBJ1-2; D gene ambiguous. This CDR3 has 13 residues. The V gene's germline CDR1 is SQVTM and CDR2 ANQGSEA. Trimming took off 6 bases at V and 6 bases at J, with 17 bases between the two ends. The CDR3 DNA sequence: TGCAGCGTCCTCGAACAGAACAAAAATGGCTACACCTTC. Amino acid sequence: CSVLEQNKNGYTF. The whole variable domain, remainder taken from reference TRBV29-1 and TRBJ1-2, is SAVISQKPSRDICQRGTSLTIQCQVDSQVTMMFWYRQQPGQSLTLIATANQGSEATYESGFVIDKFPISRPNLTFSTLTVSNMSPEDSSIYLCSVLEQNKNGYTFGSGTRLTVV.

The chain is built from TRBV7-2 and TRBJ1-1, with a tentative D call TRBD1 (6 bases). Germline V gives CDR1 SGHTA, CDR2 FQGNSA. V was pared by 4 bases and J by 8 bases, with 8 bases between. This CDR3 has 11 amino acids. The CDR3 sequence: CASSSDREAFF. CDR3 in DNA: TGTGCCAGCAGCTCCGACAGGGAAGCTTTCTTT. Full variable domain (remainder filled in from reference TRBV7-2 and TRBJ1-1): GAGVSQSPSNKVTEKGKDVELRCDPISGHTALYWYRQSLGQGLEFLIYFQGNSAPDKSGLPSDRFSAERTGGSVSTLTIQRTQQEDSAVYLCASSSDREAFFGQGTRLTVV.

V usage is TRBV7-2 and J usage is TRBJ2-1; the D gene is possibly TRBD1 (5 bases). The V end lost 0 bases, the J end lost 0 bases, and 9 bases lay between the germline ends. The CDR3 has 16 amino acids. Germline loops: CDR1 SGHTA, CDR2 FQGNSA. The CDR3 bases are TGTGCCAGCAGCTTAGCCCCAGACAGCTCCTACAATGAGCAGTTCTTC. Its translation: CASSLAPDSSYNEQFF.